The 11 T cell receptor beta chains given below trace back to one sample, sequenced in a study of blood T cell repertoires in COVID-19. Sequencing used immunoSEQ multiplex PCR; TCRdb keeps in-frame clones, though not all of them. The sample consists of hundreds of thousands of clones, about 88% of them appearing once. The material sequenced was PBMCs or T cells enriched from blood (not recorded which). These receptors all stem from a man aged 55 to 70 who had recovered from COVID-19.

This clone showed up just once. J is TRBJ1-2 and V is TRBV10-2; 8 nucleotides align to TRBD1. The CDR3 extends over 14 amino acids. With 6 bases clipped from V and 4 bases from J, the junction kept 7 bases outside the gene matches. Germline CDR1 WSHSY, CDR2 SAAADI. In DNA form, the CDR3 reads TGCGCCAGCAGCAACAGGGGGATGTCCTATGGCTACACCTTC. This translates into CASSNRGMSYGYTF.

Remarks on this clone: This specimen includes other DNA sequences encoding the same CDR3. CDR3 loop: CASSLPGTTEAFF. The CDR3 nucleotides read TGTGCCAGCAGCCTCCCCGGGACAACTGAAGCTTTCTTT. The chain carries TRBV3-1 (or the pseudogene TRBV3-2) and TRBJ1-1; the D gene is possibly TRBD1 (6 bases). The ends were cut back, 4 bases at V and 5 bases at J, with 11 bases in the middle. The CDR3 contains 13 residues. Germline V lookup: CDR1 LGHDT, CDR2 YNNKEL (reference sequence).

The CDR3 spells CASSQDWWRSGYGYTF. The CDR3 coding sequence is TGCGCCAGCAGCCAAGATTGGTGGCGGAGTGGCTATGGCTACACCTTC. V gene TRBV4-1 combines with J gene TRBJ1-2, with D uncertain. Looked up from germline, CDR1 is MGHRA and CDR2 is YSYEKL. CDR3 length: 16 residues. Trimming took 0 bases from V and 4 from J, leaving 15 bases between them.

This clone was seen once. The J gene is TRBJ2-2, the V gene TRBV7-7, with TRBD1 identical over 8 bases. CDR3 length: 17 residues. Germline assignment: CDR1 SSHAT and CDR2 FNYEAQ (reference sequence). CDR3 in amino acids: CATRGRTHAGNTGELFF. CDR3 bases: TGTGCTACCAGGGGGCGAACCCACGCGGGGAACACCGGGGAGCTGTTTTTT.

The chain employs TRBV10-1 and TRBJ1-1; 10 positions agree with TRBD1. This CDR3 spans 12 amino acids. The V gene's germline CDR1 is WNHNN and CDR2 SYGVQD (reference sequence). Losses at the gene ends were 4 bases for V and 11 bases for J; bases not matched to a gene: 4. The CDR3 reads CASSGQGAGAFF. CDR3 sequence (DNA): TGCGCCAGCAGTGGACAGGGGGCAGGCGCTTTCTTT.

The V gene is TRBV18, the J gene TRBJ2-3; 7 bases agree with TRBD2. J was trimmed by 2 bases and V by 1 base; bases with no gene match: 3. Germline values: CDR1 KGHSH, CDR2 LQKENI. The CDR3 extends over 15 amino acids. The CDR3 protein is CASSPRLASTDTQYF. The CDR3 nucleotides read TGTGCCAGCTCACCACGACTAGCATCCACAGATACGCAGTATTTT. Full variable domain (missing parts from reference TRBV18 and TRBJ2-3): NAGVMQNPRHLVRRRGQEARLRCSPMKGHSHVYWYRQLPEEGLKFMVYLQKENIIDESGMPKERFSAEFPKEGPSILRIQQVVRGDSAAYFCASSPRLASTDTQYFGPGTRLTVL.

The CDR3 nucleotides are TGTGCCAGCAGCGAAAGGGCCGGGACAGCCTACGAGCAGTACTTC. This gives the protein CASSERAGTAYEQYF. The rearrangement uses TRBV7-3 and TRBJ2-7; 7 nucleotides match TRBD1. The ends lost 5 bases at V and 2 bases at J; junction bases unmatched: 9. The CDR3 spans 15 residues. Germline V CDR1 and CDR2: SGHTA, FQGTGA.

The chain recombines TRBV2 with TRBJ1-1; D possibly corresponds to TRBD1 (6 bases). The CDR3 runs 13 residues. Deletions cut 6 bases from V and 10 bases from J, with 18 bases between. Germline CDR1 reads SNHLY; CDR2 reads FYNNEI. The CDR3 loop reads CASRAGAPGRAFF. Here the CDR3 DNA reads TGTGCCAGCAGGGCGGGGGCTCCGGGTAGAGCTTTCTTT. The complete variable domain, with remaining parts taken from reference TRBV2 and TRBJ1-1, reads EPEVTQTPSHQVTQMGQEVILRCVPISNHLYFYWYRQILGQKVEFLVSFYNNEISEKSEIFDDQFSVERPDGSNFTLKIRSTKLEDSAMYFCASRAGAPGRAFFGQGTRLTVV.

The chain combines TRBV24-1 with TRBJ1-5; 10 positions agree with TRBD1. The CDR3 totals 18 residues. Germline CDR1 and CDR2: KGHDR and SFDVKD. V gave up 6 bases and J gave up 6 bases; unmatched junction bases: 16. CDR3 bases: TGTGCCACCAGTTCCGACAGGGGGCCTTCAAAATCTCTTCAGCCCCAGCATTTT. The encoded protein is CATSSDRGPSKSLQPQHF.

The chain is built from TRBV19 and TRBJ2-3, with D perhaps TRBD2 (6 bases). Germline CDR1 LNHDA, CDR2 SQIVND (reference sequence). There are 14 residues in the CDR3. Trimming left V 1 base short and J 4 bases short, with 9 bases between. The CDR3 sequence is CASSIAGAADTQYF. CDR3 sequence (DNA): TGTGCCAGTAGTATAGCGGGAGCCGCAGATACGCAGTATTTT. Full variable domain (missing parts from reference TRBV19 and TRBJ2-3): DGGITQSPKYLFRKEGQNVTLSCEQNLNHDAMYWYRQDPGQGLRLIYYSQIVNDFQKGDIAEGYSVSREKKESFPLTVTSAQKNPTAFYLCASSIAGAADTQYFGPGTRLTVL.

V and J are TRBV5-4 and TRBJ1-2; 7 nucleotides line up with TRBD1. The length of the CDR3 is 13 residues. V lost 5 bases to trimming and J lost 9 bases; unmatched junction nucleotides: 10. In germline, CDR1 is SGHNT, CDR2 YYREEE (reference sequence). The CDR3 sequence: CASRAGQEVSYTF. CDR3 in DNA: TGTGCCAGCAGGGCTGGACAGGAGGTCAGCTACACCTTC.